This TCR beta chain was retrieved from a study of ipilimumab plus nivolumab after autologous stem cell transplantation. V was shortened by 5 bases and J by 4 bases, with 8 bases between the two germline ends. The length of the CDR3 is 12 residues. Germline V gene sequence: CDR1 SEHNR, CDR2 FQNEAQ (reference sequence). The data were produced by immunoSEQ multiplex PCR, yet TCRdb's version contains in-frame clones alone and is incomplete. This sample has approximately 80,000 clones; approximately 86% occur once, and the top ten carry roughly 2%. Here the sequenced sample was PBMCs, taken in a trial of ipilimumab plus nivolumab as post-transplant consolidation. The V gene is TRBV7-9, the J gene TRBJ2-5; possible D gene TRBD1, 6 bases. This TCR was sampled from a male donor with diffuse large B-cell lymphoma. The CDR3: CASSGGSETQYF. Here the CDR3 DNA reads TGTGCCAGCAGCGGGGGCTCAGAGACCCAGTACTTC.